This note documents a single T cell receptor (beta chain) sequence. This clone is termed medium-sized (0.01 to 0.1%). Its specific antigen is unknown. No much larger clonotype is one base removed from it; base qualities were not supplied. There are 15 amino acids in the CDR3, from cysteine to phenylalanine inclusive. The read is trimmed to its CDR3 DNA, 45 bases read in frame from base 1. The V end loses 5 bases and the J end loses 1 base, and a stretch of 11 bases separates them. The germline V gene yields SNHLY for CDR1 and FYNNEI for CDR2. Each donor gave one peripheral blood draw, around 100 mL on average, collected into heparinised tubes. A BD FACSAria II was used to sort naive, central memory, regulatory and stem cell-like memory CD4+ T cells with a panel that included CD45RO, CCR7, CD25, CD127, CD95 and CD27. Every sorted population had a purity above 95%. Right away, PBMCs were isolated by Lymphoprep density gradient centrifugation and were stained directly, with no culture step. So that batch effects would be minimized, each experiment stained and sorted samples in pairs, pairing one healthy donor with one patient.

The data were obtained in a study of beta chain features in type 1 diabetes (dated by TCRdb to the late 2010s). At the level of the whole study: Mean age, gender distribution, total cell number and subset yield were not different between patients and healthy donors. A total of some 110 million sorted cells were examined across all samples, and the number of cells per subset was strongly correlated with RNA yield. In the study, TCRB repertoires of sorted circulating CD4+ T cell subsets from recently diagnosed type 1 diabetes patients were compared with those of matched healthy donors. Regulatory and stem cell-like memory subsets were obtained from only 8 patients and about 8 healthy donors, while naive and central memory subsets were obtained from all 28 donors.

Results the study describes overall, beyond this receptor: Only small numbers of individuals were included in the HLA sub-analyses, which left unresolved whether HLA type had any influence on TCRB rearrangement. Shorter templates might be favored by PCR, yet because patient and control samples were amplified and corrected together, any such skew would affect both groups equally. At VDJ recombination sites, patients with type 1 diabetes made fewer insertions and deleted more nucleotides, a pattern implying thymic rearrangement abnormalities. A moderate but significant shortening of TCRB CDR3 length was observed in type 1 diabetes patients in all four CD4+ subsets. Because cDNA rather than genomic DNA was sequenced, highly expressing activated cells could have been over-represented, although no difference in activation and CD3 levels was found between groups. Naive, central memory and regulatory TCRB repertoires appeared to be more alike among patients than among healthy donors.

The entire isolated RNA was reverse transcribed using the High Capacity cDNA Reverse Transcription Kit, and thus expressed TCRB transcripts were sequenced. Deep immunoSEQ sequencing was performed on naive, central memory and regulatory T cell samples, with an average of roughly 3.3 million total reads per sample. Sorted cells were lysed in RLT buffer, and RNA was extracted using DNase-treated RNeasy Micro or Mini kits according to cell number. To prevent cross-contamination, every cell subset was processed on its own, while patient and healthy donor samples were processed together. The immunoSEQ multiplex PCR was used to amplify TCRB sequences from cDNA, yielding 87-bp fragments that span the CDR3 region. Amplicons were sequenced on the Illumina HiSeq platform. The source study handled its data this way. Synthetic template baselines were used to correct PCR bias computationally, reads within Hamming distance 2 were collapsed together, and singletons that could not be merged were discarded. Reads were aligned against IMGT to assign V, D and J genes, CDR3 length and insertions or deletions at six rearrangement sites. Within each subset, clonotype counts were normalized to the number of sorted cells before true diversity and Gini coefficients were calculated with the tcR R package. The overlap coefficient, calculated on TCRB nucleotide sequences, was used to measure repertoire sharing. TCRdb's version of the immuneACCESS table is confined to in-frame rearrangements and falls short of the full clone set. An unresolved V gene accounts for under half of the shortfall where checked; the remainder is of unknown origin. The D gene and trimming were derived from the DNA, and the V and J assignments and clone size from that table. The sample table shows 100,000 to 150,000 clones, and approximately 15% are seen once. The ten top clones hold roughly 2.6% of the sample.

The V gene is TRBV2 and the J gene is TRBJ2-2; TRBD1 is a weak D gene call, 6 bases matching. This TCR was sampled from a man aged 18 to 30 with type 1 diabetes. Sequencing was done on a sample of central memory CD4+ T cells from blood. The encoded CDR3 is CASSPTGLNTGELFF. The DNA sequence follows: TGTGCCAGCAGTCCGACAGGACTGAACACCGGGGAGCTGTTTTTT.